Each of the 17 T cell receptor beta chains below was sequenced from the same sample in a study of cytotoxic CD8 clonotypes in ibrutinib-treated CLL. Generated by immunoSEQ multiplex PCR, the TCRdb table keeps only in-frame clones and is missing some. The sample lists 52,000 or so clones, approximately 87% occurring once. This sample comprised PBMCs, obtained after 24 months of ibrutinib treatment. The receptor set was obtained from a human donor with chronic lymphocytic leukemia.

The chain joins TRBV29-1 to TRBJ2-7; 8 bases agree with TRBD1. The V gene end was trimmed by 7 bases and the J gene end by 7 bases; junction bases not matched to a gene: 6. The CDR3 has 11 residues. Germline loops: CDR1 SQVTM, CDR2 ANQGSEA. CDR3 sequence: CSAYWDREQYF. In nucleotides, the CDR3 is TGCAGCGCCTATTGGGACAGGGAGCAGTACTTC.

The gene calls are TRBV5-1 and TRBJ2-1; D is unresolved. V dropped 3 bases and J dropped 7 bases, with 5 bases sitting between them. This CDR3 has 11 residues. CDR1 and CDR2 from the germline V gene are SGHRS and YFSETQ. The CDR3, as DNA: TGCGCCAGCAGCTCTAAAAATGAGCAGTTCTTC. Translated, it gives CASSSKNEQFF.

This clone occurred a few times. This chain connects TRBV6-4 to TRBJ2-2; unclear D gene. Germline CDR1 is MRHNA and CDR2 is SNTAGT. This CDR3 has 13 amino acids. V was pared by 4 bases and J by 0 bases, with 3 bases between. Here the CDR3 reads CASSVTNTGELFF. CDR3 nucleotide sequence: TGTGCCAGCAGTGTTACGAACACCGGGGAGCTGTTTTTT.

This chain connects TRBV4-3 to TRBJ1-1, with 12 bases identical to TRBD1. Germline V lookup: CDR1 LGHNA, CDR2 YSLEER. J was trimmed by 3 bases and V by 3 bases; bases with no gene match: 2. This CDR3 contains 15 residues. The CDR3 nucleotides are TGCGCCAGCAGCCAGGGACAGGGGGCTCACACTGAAGCTTTCTTT. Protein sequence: CASSQGQGAHTEAFF.

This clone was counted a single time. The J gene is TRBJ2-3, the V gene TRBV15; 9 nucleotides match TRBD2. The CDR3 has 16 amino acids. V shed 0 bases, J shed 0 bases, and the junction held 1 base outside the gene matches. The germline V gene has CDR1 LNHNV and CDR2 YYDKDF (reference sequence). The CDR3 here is CATSRDTSGSTDTQYF. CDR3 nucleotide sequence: TGTGCCACCAGCAGAGATACTAGCGGGAGCACAGATACGCAGTATTTT. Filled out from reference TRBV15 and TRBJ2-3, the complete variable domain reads DAMVIQNPRYQVTQFGKPVTLSCSQTLNHNVMYWYQQKSSQAPKLLFHYYDKDFNNEADTPDNFQSRRPNTSFCFLDIRSPGLGDTAMYLCATSRDTSGSTDTQYFGPGTRLTVL.

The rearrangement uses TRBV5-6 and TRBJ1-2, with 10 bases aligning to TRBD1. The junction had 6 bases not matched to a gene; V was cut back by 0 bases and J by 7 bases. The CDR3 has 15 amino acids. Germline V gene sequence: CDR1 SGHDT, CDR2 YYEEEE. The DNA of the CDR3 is TGTGCCAGCAGCTTGGTGGGACAGGGGACGGCTGGCTACACCTTC. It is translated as CASSLVGQGTAGYTF.

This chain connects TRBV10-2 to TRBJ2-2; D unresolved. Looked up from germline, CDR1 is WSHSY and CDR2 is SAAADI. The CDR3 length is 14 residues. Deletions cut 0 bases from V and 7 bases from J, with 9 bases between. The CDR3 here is CASSESPRLGELFF. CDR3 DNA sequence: TGCGCCAGCAGTGAGTCCCCAAGGCTCGGGGAGCTGTTTTTT.

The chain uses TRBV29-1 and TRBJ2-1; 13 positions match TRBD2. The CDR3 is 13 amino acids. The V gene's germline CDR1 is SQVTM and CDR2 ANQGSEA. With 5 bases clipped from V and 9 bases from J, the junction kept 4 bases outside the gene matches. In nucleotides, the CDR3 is TGCAGCGTTCCGGGACTAGCGGGAAGTGAGCAGTTCTTC. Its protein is CSVPGLAGSEQFF.

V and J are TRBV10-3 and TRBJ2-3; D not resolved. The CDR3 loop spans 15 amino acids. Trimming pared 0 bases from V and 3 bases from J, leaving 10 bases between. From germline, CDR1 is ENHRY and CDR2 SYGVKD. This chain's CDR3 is CAISESGVNTDTQYF. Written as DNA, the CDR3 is TGTGCCATCAGTGAGTCCGGAGTAAATACAGATACGCAGTATTTT.

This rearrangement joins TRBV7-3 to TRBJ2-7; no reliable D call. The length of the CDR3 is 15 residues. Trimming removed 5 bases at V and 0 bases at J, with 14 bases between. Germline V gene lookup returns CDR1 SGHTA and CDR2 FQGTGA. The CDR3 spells CASSQNGSSSYEQYF. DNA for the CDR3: TGTGCCAGCAGCCAGAACGGGTCAAGCTCCTACGAGCAGTACTTC.

Written as DNA, the CDR3 is TGTGCCAGCAGCTTGGGTGGAGGGTTTCCAACTGGAAACACCATATATTTT. Its protein is CASSLGGGFPTGNTIYF. The chain is built from TRBV5-4 and TRBJ1-3; D gene unclear. Germline-derived CDR1 and CDR2 are SGHNT and YYREEE (reference sequence). This CDR3 is 17 amino acids long. Trimming left V 0 bases short and J 2 bases short, with 15 bases between. Full variable domain (remainder filled in from reference TRBV5-4 and TRBJ1-3): ETGVTQSPTHLIKTRGQQVTLRCSSQSGHNTVSWYQQALGQGPQFIFQYYREEENGRGNFPPRFSGLQFPNYSSELNVNALELDDSALYLCASSLGGGFPTGNTIYFGEGSWLTVV.

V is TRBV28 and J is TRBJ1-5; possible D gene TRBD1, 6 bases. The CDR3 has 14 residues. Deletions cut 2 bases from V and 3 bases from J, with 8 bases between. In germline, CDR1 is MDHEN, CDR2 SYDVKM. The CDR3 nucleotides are TGTGCCAGCAGTTTAGGACAGTTCAATCAGCCCCAGCATTTT. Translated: CASSLGQFNQPQHF.

CDR3 nucleotide sequence: TGCGCCAGCAGCCAGGACTATCCAGATACGCAGTATTTT. The encoded protein is CASSQDYPDTQYF. The rearrangement joins TRBV5-1 to TRBJ2-3, with TRBD2 as a possible D gene (6 bases). The germline gives CDR1 SGHRS, CDR2 YFSETQ. The ends were cut back, 4 bases at V and 4 bases at J, with 10 bases in the middle. This CDR3 spans 13 amino acids.

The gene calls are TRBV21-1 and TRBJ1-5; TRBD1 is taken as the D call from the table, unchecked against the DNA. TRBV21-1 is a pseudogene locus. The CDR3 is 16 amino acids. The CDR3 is CASRHRTGYSNQPQHF. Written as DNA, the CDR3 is TGTGCCAGCAGACACAGGACAGGCTATAGCAATCAGCCCCAGCATTTT.

The CDR3 sequence is CASSITRQGFNQPQHF. In DNA form, the CDR3 reads TGTGCCAGTAGTATAACGAGACAGGGCTTCAATCAGCCCCAGCATTTT. The chain is built from TRBV19 and TRBJ1-5; 7 bases line up with TRBD1. Germline V gives CDR1 LNHDA, CDR2 SQIVND (reference sequence). Losses at the gene ends were 2 bases for V and 3 bases for J; bases not matched to a gene: 7. This CDR3 spans 16 amino acids.

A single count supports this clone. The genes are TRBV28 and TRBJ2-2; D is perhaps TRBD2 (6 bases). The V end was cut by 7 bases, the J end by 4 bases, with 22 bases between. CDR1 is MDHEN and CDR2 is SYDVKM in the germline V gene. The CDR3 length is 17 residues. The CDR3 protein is CASTFRGPLAGTGELFF. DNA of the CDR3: TGTGCCAGCACCTTCCGAGGGCCACTAGCAGGCACCGGGGAGCTGTTTTTT.

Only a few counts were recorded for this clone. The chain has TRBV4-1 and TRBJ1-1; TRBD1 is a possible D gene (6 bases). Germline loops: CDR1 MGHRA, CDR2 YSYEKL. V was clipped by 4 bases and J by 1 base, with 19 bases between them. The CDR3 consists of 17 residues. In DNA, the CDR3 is TGCGCCAGCAGCCCCATGTCCGGGACATCGAAGAACACTGAAGCTTTCTTT. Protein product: CASSPMSGTSKNTEAFF.